This T cell receptor (beta chain) stems from a study of identical twins. Study-wide results and caveats: The study reached conclusions through statistical analysis that was cross-sectional, not following the same donors. Twin pairs had excess sharing that was weaker in beta out-of-frame sequences.

Germline V gene sequence: CDR1 KGHSH, CDR2 LQKENI. The CDR3 sequence is 13 residues long. V was trimmed by 0 bases and J by 6 bases, leaving 5 bases between them. MiXCR, run by TCRdb on the 5' RACE reads, gives a single entry per CDR3 protein. Altogether 450,000 to 650,000 distinct CDR3 sequences are present, approximately 14% being singletons, with the ten largest covering 0.44%. In its sample, this clonotype was seen many times. Its specificity is not known. This sample was shared with a second study, whose subject was yellow fever vaccine responses in identical twins.

The V gene is TRBV18, the J gene TRBJ2-2, with D uncertain. This clonotype was sampled from a woman aged 18 to 35 in good health. The sequencing sample was made of CD4+ T cells sorted from blood. The CDR3 nucleotides read TGTGCCAGCTCACCACCGACGTCCGGGGAGCTGTTTTTT. Encoded protein: CASSPPTSGELFF.